The 9 T cell receptor beta chains presented below share a single source sample, sequenced in a study of cytomegalovirus exposure and HLA in healthy donors. Primers included in the PCR were 60 Vbeta and 13 Jbeta primers. Clones were read by immunoSEQ multiplex PCR, and TCRdb kept only the in-frame ones, dropping some. The repertoire includes 150,000 to 200,000 clones, about 70% of them detected once, and approximately 2.8% sits in the top ten. The sample was PBMCs. The source of these receptors is a male donor in good health and CMV-seronegative.

The CDR3 coding sequence is TGTGCCTGGAGTGTAAAGGGTGGAGGAGAGACCCAGTACTTC. This gives the protein CAWSVKGGGETQYF. V is TRBV30 and J is TRBJ2-5; D perhaps matches TRBD2 (5 bases). The V end was cut by 0 bases, the J end by 4 bases, with 12 bases between. Looked up from germline, CDR1 is GTSNPN and CDR2 is SVGIG (reference sequence). The CDR3 is 14 residues long.

The chain links TRBV4-1 to TRBJ2-2; D gene ambiguous. Trimming cost V 9 bases and J 3 bases, with 11 bases left between them. In germline, CDR1 is MGHRA, CDR2 YSYEKL. CDR3 length: 13 residues. DNA for the CDR3: TGCGCCAGTTTTTCAGTCTACACCGGGGAGCTGTTTTTT. Translation: CASFSVYTGELFF.

CDR3 sequence reads: CASSITGGGRGNQPQHF. CDR3 nucleotide sequence: TGTGCCAGCAGTATTACCGGGGGGGGCCGGGGCAATCAGCCCCAGCATTTT. The chain recombines TRBV27 with TRBJ1-5, with D maybe TRBD1 (6 bases). The V gene lost 5 bases and the J gene lost 2 bases, with 19 bases spanning the gap. There are 17 residues in the CDR3. Germline V lookup: CDR1 MNHEY, CDR2 SMNVEV (reference sequence).

The chain uses TRBV9 and TRBJ2-2; D is ambiguous. This CDR3 spans 14 amino acids. Trimming took 5 bases from V and 4 from J, leaving 12 bases between them. Germline V CDR1 and CDR2: SGDLS, YYNGEE. CDR3: CASRRSPGTGELFF. The DNA of the CDR3 is TGTGCCAGCAGGCGGAGCCCGGGCACCGGGGAGCTGTTTTTT.

The chain links TRBV10-3 to TRBJ2-7; tentative D call: TRBD1 (6 bases). V dropped 8 bases and J dropped 5 bases, with 16 bases sitting between them. The CDR3 has 13 amino acids. Per the germline V gene, CDR1 is ENHRY and CDR2 is SYGVKD. CDR3 sequence: CAIESGATHEQYF. The CDR3 nucleotides read TGTGCCATCGAATCAGGGGCCACCCACGAGCAGTACTTC.

By sample fraction, this clone is medium-sized. The chain links TRBV2 to TRBJ1-2, with a tentative D call TRBD1 (6 bases). This CDR3 region has 14 residues. Per the germline V gene, CDR1 is SNHLY and CDR2 is FYNNEI. V lost 6 bases to trimming and J lost 1 base, with 12 bases between them. For the CDR3, the DNA is TGTGCCAGCAGCCGACAACAGGGTAACTATGGCTACACCTTC. Protein: CASSRQQGNYGYTF.

The gene calls are TRBV28 and TRBJ2-7, with D tentatively TRBD1 (5 bases). Germline V gene data show CDR1 as MDHEN and CDR2 as SYDVKM. The ends were cut back, 6 bases at V and 5 bases at J, with 17 bases in the middle. This CDR3 is 14 amino acids long. The CDR3, as DNA: TGTGCCAGCAGGCCCCCAGGGCCCCTCCACGAGCAGTACTTC. Translation: CASRPPGPLHEQYF. The variable domain in full, with the rest retrieved from reference TRBV28 and TRBJ2-7, is DVKVTQSSRYLVKRTGEKVFLECVQDMDHENMFWYRQDPGLGLRLIYFSYDVKMKEKGDIPEGYSVSREKKERFSLILESASTNQTSMYLCASRPPGPLHEQYFGPGTRLTVT.

The V call is TRBV7-9, the J call TRBJ2-7, with TRBD1 matching 7 bases. This CDR3 spans 13 amino acids. Unmatched junction bases numbered 4, after V lost 5 bases and J lost 3 bases. CDR1 SEHNR and CDR2 FQNEAQ come from the germline V gene (reference sequence). CDR3 region: CASSLTGDYEQYF. The CDR3 nucleotides read TGTGCCAGCAGCCTCACAGGGGACTACGAGCAGTACTTC.

The rearrangement joins TRBV28 to TRBJ2-1; D is perhaps TRBD2 (6 bases). The length of the CDR3 is 15 residues. Germline values: CDR1 MDHEN, CDR2 SYDVKM. Trimming left V 3 bases short and J 8 bases short, with 17 bases between. The CDR3 nucleotides are TGTGCCAGCAGTTTGATGGGGGGAGGTGGGCATGAGCAGTTCTTC. This translates into CASSLMGGGGHEQFF.